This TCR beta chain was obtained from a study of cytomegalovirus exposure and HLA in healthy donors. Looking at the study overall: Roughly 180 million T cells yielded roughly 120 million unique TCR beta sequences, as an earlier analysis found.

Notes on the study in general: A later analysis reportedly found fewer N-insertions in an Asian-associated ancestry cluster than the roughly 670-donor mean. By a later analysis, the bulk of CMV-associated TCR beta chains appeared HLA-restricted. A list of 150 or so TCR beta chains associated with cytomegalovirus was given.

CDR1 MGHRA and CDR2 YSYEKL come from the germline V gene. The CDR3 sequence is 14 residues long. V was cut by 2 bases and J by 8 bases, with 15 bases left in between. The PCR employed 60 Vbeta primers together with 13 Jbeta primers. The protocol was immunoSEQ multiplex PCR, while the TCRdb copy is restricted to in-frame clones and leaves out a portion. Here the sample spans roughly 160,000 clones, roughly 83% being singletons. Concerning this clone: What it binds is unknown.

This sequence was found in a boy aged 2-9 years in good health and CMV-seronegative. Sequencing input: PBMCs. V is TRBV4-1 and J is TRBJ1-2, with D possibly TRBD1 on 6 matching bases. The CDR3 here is CASSQPGESRGYTF. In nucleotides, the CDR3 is TGCGCCAGCAGCCAACCAGGGGAAAGTAGAGGCTACACCTTC.